This TCR beta chain was captured in a study of blood T cell repertoires in COVID-19. Whole-study context: Acute-phase and convalescent COVID-19 samples originated in the United States, Italy and Spain. T cells, B-cell-depleted T cells, or PBMCs supplied cDNA or gDNA.

The CDR3 length is 17 residues. Per germline, CDR1 SGHVS and CDR2 FQNEAQ. Trimming removed 2 bases at V and 2 bases at J, with 16 bases between. Per the study methods: Estimation of nucleated cell counts relied on the amplification of reference gene primers. TCRdb keeps only in-frame clones here, not all; method: immunoSEQ multiplex PCR. The DNA gave D and trimming, while V, J and clone size come from that table. Here the sample spans 73,000 or so clones, roughly 88% being singletons. The receptor comes from a young man with acute or convalescent COVID-19. This chain connects TRBV7-8 to TRBJ1-5; possibly TRBD1 for D (5 bases). The sequencing input was peripheral blood. CDR3: CASSLRQGGRRNQPQHF. DNA for the CDR3: TGTGCCAGCAGCTTAAGGCAGGGAGGGAGGCGCAATCAGCCCCAGCATTTT.